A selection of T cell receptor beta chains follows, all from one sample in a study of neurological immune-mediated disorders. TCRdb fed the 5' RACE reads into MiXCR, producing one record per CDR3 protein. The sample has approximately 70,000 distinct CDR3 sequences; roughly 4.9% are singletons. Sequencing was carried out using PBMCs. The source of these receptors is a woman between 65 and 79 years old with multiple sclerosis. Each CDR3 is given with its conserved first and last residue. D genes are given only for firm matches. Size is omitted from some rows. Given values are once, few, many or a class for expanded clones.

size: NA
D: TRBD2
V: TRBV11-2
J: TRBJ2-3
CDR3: CASSLGTQAGVDTQYF
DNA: TGTGCCAGCAGCTTAGGGACACAAGCGGGAGTAGATACGCAGTATTTT

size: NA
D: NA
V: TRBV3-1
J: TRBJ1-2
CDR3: CASSQDPGATTF
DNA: TGTGCCAGCAGCCAAGATCCGGGGGCGACGACCTTC

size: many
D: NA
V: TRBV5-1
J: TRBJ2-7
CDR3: CASSFDKAHEQYF
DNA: TGCGCCAGCAGCTTCGACAAGGCCCACGAGCAGTACTTC

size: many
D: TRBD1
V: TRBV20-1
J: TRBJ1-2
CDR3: CSARPQDREVGYTF
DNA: TGCAGTGCTAGACCACAAGACAGGGAGGTCGGCTACACCTTC

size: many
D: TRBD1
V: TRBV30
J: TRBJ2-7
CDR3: CAYDRGLYEQYF
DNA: TGTGCCTACGACAGGGGGCTCTACGAGCAGTACTTC

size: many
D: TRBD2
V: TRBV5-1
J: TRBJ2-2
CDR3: CASSSGGTVVLITGELFF
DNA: TGCGCCAGCAGCTCCGGGGGGACTGTCGTGCTAATCACCGGGGAGCTGTTTTTT

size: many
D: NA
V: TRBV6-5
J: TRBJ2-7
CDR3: CASSSESTGRYEQYF
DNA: TGTGCCAGCAGTTCTGAATCGACAGGTCGATACGAGCAGTACTTC

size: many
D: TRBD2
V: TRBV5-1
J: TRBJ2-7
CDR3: CASRSGLERGYEQYF
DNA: TGCGCCAGCAGATCGGGACTAGAAAGGGGTTACGAGCAGTACTTC

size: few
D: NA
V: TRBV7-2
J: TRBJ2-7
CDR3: CASSRPIQGFSYEQYF
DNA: TGTGCCAGCAGCCGACCCATACAGGGTTTCAGCTACGAGCAGTACTTC

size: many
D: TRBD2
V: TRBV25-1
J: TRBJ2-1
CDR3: CASSEIASGSSFGYNEQFF
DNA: TGTGCCAGCAGTGAAATAGCTAGCGGGAGCTCTTTCGGGTACAATGAGCAGTTCTTC

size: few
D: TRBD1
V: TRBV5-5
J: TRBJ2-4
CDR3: CASSNRQGDIQYF
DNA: TGTGCCAGCAGCAACCGACAGGGGGACATTCAGTACTTC

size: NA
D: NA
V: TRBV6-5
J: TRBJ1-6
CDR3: CASSYGGTWGSPLHF
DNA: TGTGCCAGCAGTTACGGGGGAACGTGGGGTTCACCCCTCCACTTT

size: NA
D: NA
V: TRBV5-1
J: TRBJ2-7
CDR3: CASSSKEQYF
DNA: TGCGCCAGCAGCTCGAAAGAGCAGTACTTC

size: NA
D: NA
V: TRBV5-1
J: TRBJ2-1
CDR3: CASSLRDNSYNEQFF
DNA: TGCGCCAGCAGCTTGCGGGACAACTCCTACAATGAGCAGTTCTTC

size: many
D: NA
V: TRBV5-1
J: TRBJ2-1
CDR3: CASSFGGQSSYNEQFF
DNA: TGCGCCAGCAGCTTCGGGGGACAGTCCTCCTACAATGAGCAGTTCTTC

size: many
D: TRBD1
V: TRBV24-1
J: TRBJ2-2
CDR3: CATRSRDSRWGTGELFF
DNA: TGTGCCACCAGATCCCGGGACAGCCGATGGGGAACCGGGGAGCTGTTTTTT

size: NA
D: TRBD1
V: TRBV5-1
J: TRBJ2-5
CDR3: CASSLAGTVQETQYF
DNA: TGCGCCAGCAGCTTGGCCGGGACAGTGCAAGAGACCCAGTACTTC

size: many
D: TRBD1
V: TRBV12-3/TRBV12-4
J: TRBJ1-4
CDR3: CASTYIQGKGEKLFF
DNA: TGTGCCAGCACCTATATACAGGGGAAGGGTGAAAAACTGTTTTTT

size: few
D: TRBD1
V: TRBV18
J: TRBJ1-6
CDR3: CASSLDRVGVSYNSPLHF
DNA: TGTGCCAGCTCACTCGACAGGGTCGGGGTGTCCTATAATTCACCCCTCCACTTT

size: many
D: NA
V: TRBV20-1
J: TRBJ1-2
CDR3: CSAPIQGGYGYTF
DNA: TGCAGTGCTCCCATACAGGGAGGGTATGGCTACACCTTC

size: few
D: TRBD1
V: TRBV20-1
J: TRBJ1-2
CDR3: CSAPGQGANYGYTF
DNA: TGCAGTGCACCCGGACAGGGGGCTAACTATGGCTACACCTTC

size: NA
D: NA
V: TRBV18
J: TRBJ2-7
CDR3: CASSPLDSSTEQYF
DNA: TGTGCCAGCTCACCGTTGGACAGTTCTACGGAGCAGTACTTC

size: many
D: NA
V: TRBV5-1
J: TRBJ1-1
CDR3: CASTTLGAENTEAFF
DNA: TGCGCCAGCACCACTCTGGGGGCCGAGAACACTGAAGCTTTCTTT

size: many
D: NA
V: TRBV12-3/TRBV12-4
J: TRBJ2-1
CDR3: CASSSYRDNEQFF
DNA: TGTGCCAGCAGTTCCTACAGGGACAATGAGCAGTTCTTC

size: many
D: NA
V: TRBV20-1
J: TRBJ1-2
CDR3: CSARWEAGAYGYTF
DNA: TGCAGTGCTAGATGGGAGGCAGGAGCTTATGGCTACACCTTC

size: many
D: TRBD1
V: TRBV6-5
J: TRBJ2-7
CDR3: CASNRLTGGTGAGEQYF
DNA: TGTGCCAGCAATCGCCTAACCGGGGGGACAGGGGCAGGCGAGCAGTACTTC

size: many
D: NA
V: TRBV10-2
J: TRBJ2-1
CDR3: CASSDLGKGSDEQFF
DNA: TGCGCCAGCAGCGACCTGGGGAAGGGTAGCGATGAGCAGTTCTTC

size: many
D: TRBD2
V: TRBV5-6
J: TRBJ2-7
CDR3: CASSRGRDHEQYF
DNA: TGTGCCAGCAGCCGCGGGAGGGACCACGAGCAGTACTTC

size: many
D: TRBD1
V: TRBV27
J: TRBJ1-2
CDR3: CASSRTGQANYGYTF
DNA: TGTGCCAGCAGCCGGACAGGCCAAGCTAACTATGGCTACACCTTC

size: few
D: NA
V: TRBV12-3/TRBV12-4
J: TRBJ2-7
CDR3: CASSLEPLEQYF
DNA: TGTGCCAGCAGTTTAGAGCCGCTCGAGCAGTACTTC

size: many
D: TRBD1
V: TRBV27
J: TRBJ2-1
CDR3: CASSDGQGHYNEQFF
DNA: TGTGCCAGCAGTGACGGACAGGGGCACTACAATGAGCAGTTCTTC

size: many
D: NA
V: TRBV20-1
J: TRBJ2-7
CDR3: CSASDPGAASSYEQYF
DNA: TGCAGTGCTAGTGACCCTGGGGCGGCGAGCTCCTACGAGCAGTACTTC

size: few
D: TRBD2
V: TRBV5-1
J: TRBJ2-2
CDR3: CASSLESSGMSGELFF
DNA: TGCGCCAGCAGCTTGGAAAGTAGCGGGATGAGCGGGGAGCTGTTTTTT

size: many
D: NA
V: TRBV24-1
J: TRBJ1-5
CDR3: CATSDLSSDQPQHF
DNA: TGTGCCACCAGTGATTTGTCGAGTGATCAGCCCCAGCATTTT

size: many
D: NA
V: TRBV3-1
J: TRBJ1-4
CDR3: CASSPEQREKLFF
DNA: TGTGCCAGCAGCCCCGAGCAGCGAGAAAAACTGTTTTTT

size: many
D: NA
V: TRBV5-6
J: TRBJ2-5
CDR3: CASSIGSRPTETQYF
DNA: TGTGCCAGCAGCATTGGATCCCGTCCCACGGAGACCCAGTACTTC

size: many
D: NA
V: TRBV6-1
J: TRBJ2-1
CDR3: CASLPRGAYNEQFF
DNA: TGTGCCAGCCTTCCCCGAGGGGCCTACAATGAGCAGTTCTTC

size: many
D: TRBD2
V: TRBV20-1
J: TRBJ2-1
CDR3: CSASKRTSGREDVQFF
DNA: TGCAGTGCTAGCAAAAGGACTAGCGGGAGGGAAGATGTGCAGTTCTTC

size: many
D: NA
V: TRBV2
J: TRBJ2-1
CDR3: CASGANEQFF
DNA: TGTGCCAGCGGCGCCAATGAGCAGTTCTTC

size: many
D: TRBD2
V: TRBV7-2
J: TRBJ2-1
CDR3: CASSPPAGSEQFF
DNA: TGTGCCAGCAGCCCTCCAGCGGGAAGCGAGCAGTTCTTC

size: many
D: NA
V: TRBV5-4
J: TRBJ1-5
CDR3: CASSSSPRSNQPQHF
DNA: TGTGCCAGCAGCTCCTCCCCTAGGAGCAATCAGCCCCAGCATTTT

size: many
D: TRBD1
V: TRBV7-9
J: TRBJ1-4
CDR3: CASSSGQGANEKLFF
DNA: TGTGCCAGCAGCTCCGGACAGGGCGCGAATGAAAAACTGTTTTTT

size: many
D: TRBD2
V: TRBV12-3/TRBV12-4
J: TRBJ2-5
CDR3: CASSLKGLGRETQYF
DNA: TGTGCCAGCAGCCTTAAAGGACTAGGACGGGAGACCCAGTACTTC

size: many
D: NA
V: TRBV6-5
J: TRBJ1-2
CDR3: CASSGRKQGDYGYTF
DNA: TGTGCCAGCAGCGGCCGGAAACAGGGAGACTATGGCTACACCTTC

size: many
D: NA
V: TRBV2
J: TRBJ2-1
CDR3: CASRRNPFSHTSLYNEQFF
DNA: TGTGCCAGCAGAAGGAACCCTTTCTCACACACTTCACTTTACAATGAGCAGTTCTTC

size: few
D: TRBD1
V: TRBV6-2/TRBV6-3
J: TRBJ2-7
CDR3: CASSYSTGAFYEQYF
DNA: TGTGCCAGCAGTTACTCGACAGGGGCGTTCTACGAGCAGTACTTC

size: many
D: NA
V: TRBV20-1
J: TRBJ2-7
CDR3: CSARDRTPSYEQYF
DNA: TGCAGTGCTAGAGATAGGACTCCATCCTACGAGCAGTACTTC

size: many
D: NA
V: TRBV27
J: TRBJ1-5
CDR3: CASSARKSGLVLVNQPQHF
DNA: TGTGCCAGCAGCGCAAGAAAGTCCGGGTTAGTCCTAGTCAATCAGCCCCAGCATTTT

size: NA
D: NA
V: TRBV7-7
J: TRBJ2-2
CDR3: CASSPGPANTGELFF
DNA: TGTGCCAGCAGTCCGGGGCCCGCGAACACCGGGGAGCTGTTTTTT